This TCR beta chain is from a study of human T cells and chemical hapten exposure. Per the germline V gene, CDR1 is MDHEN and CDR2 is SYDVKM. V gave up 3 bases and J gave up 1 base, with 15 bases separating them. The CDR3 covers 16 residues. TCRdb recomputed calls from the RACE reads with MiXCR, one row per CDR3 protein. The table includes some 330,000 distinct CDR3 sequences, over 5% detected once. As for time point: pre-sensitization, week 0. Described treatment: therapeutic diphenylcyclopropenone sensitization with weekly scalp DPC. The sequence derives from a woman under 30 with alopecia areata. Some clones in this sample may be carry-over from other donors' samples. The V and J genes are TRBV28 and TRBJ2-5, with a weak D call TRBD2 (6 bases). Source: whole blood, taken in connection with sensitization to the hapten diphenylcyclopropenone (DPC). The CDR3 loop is CASSLGGPGVQETQYF. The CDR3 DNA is TGTGCCAGCAGTTTGGGCGGCCCGGGGGTCCAAGAGACCCAGTACTTC.